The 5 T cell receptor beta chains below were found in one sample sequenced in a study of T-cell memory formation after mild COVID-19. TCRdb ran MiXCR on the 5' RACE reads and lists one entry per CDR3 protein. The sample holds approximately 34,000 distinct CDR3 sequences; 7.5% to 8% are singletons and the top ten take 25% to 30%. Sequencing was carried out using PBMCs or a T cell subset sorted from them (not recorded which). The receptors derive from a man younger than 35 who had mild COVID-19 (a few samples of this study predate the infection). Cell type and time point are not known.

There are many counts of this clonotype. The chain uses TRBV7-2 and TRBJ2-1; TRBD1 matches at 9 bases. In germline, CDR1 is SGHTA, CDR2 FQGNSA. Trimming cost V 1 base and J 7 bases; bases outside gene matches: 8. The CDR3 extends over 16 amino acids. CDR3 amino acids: CASSLVGTGFANEQFF. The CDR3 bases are TGTGCCAGCAGCTTAGTAGGGACAGGGTTTGCGAATGAGCAGTTCTTC.

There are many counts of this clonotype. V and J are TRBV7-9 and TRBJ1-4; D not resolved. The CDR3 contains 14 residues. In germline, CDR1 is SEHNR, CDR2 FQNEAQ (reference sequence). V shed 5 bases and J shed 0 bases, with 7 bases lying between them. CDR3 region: CASSHKPTNEKLFF. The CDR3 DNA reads TGTGCCAGCAGCCACAAGCCAACTAATGAAAAACTGTTTTTT. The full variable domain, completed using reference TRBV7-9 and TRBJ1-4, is DTGVSQNPRHKITKRGQNVTFRCDPISEHNRLYWYRQTLGQGPEFLTYFQNEAQLEKSRLLSDRFSAERPKGSFSTLEIQRTEQGDSAMYLCASSHKPTNEKLFFGSGTQLSVL.

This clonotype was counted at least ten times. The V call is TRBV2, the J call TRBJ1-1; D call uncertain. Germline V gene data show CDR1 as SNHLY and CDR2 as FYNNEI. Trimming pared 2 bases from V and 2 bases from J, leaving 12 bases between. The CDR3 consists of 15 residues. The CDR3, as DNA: TGTGCCAGCAGTGAACAAAGGACCGTAAACACTGAAGCTTTCTTT. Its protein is CASSEQRTVNTEAFF.

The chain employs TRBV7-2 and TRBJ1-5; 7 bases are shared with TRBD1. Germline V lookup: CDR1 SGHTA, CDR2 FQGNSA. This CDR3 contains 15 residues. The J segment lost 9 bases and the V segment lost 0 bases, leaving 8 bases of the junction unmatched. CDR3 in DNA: TGTGCCAGCAGCTTAGCCCAGGGACAGTATGGGCCCCAGCATTTT. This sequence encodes CASSLAQGQYGPQHF.

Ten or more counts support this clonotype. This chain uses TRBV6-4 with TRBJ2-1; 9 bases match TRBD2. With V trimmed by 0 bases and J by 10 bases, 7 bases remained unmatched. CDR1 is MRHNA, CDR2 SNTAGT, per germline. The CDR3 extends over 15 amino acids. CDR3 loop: CASSDSDSGGGEQFF. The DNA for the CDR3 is TGTGCCAGCAGTGACTCGGATAGCGGGGGTGGCGAGCAGTTCTTC.